These 24 T cell receptor beta chains were sequenced from one sample in a study of T cells in Graves' hyperthyroidism and ophthalmopathy. The CDR3 regions of TCR beta were amplified from RNA transcripts. TCR CDR3 regions were first amplified by RT-PCR with HTBI primers. TCRdb fed the multiplex PCR reads into MiXCR, producing one record per CDR3 protein. The sample contains around 300,000 distinct CDR3 sequences, roughly 22% of which appear only once. The sequenced sample was blood. The receptors were sampled from a man younger than 40 with Graves' ophthalmopathy.

The chain couples TRBV10-3 to TRBJ2-2; no clear D. This CDR3 is built from 16 residues. V shed 2 bases and J shed 1 base, with 11 bases lying between them. Looked up from germline, CDR1 is ENHRY and CDR2 is SYGVKD. This chain's CDR3 is CAISERVQMNTGELFF. CDR3 DNA: TGTGCCATCAGTGAGCGCGTACAGATGAACACCGGGGAGCTGTTTTTT.

This clonotype came up many times. This chain connects TRBV24-1 to TRBJ1-2; D gene ambiguous. This CDR3 has 13 residues. V lost 1 base, J lost 3 bases, and 5 bases lay in between. Germline-derived CDR1 and CDR2 are KGHDR and SFDVKD. CDR3 sequence reads: CATSDFLDYGYTF. CDR3 DNA sequence: TGTGCCACCAGTGATTTCCTCGACTATGGCTACACCTTC.

This clonotype was observed at least ten times. The gene calls are TRBV28 and TRBJ2-4, with unresolved D. CDR1 is MDHEN, CDR2 SYDVKM, per germline. This CDR3 is 15 amino acids long. V lost 5 bases to trimming and J lost 6 bases, with 17 bases between them. DNA of the CDR3: TGTGCCAGCAGTCAACCGGGCCTATACGGAAACATTCAGTACTTC. It translates to CASSQPGLYGNIQYF.

The rearrangement joins TRBV28 to TRBJ1-1; TRBD1 might be the D (5 bases). CDR1 and CDR2 (germline): MDHEN, SYDVKM. The CDR3 extends over 14 amino acids. V was pared by 8 bases and J by 0 bases, with 13 bases between. This CDR3 is CASHVGTVNTEAFF. For the CDR3, the DNA is TGTGCCAGCCACGTCGGGACCGTGAACACTGAAGCTTTCTTT.

The gene calls are TRBV28 and TRBJ2-2; D is possibly TRBD1 (6 bases). The CDR3 runs 15 residues. V was trimmed by 4 bases and J by 3 bases, leaving 12 bases between them. Germline-derived CDR1 and CDR2 are MDHEN and SYDVKM. Here the CDR3 DNA reads TGTGCCAGCAGTTCTCACAGGGTTTACACCGGGGAGCTGTTTTTT. Amino acids: CASSSHRVYTGELFF.

This clonotype was counted ten times or more. This rearrangement joins TRBV2 to TRBJ2-7; 8 bases line up with TRBD2. This CDR3 region has 14 residues. J was trimmed by 4 bases and V by 4 bases; bases with no gene match: 6. Germline V gene sequence: CDR1 SNHLY, CDR2 FYNNEI. In DNA form, the CDR3 reads TGTGCCAGCAGTGTAGCGGGAAGGTCTTACGAGCAGTACTTC. This codes for CASSVAGRSYEQYF.

The sample holds a few counts of this clonotype. This CDR3 is CASSQEWTAKNIQYF. CDR3 coding DNA: TGTGCCAGCAGCCAAGAGTGGACAGCCAAAAACATTCAGTACTTC. V gene TRBV3-1 combines with J gene TRBJ2-4; D not resolved. CDR1 LGHDT and CDR2 YNNKEL come from the germline V gene (reference sequence). This CDR3 has 15 residues. V was cut by 0 bases and J by 0 bases, with 6 bases left in between. Full variable domain (outside the CDR3, taken from reference TRBV3-1 and TRBJ2-4): DTAVSQTPKYLVTQMGNDKSIKCEQNLGHDTMYWYKQDSKKFLKIMFSYNNKELIINETVPNRFSPKSPDKAHLNLHINSLELGDSAVYFCASSQEWTAKNIQYFGAGTRLSVL.

The gene calls are TRBV20-1 and TRBJ2-1; 9 bases are shared with TRBD1. Germline lookup yields CDR1 DFQATT and CDR2 SNEGSKA (reference sequence). J lost 4 bases, V lost 4 bases, and 5 bases had no gene match. The CDR3 has 14 residues. CDR3 protein: CSATGGQGYNEQFF. CDR3 DNA sequence: TGCAGTGCTACAGGGGGACAGGGATACAATGAGCAGTTCTTC.

The J gene is TRBJ2-7, the V gene TRBV10-3, with a tentative D call TRBD2 (5 bases). This CDR3 comprises 13 residues. V lost 8 bases and J 6 bases, leaving 17 bases between the germline ends. CDR1 is ENHRY and CDR2 is SYGVKD in the germline V gene. The DNA of the CDR3 is TGTGCCATCTATCCGAGCGGCGGCGGCGAGCAGTACTTC. It translates to CAIYPSGGGEQYF.

This clonotype was recorded a few times. The genes are TRBV7-2 and TRBJ2-1; 15 bases map to TRBD2. With V trimmed by 0 bases and J by 12 bases, 3 bases remained unmatched. CDR3 length equals 15 residues. Germline V lookup: CDR1 SGHTA, CDR2 FQGNSA. The CDR3 DNA reads as TGTGCCAGCAGCTTAGCGGGACTAGCGGGAGGTGGGCAGTTCTTC. This gives the protein CASSLAGLAGGGQFF.

Ten or more counts support this clonotype. Sequence at one end of the junction differs from germline and may be a read error. This sequence joins TRBV2 and TRBJ2-7; D is unclear. The CDR3 sequence is 14 residues long. The germline V gene encodes CDR1 SNHLY and CDR2 FYNNEI. The CDR3 DNA reads TGTGCCAGCAGTCTACCTCGGGCCTCCTCCGAGCAGTACTTC. This encodes CASSLPRASSEQYF.

The chain recombines TRBV4-1 with TRBJ2-7; 7 bases line up with TRBD2. The germline CDR1 and CDR2 sequences are MGHRA and YSYEKL. V shed 3 bases, J shed 0 bases, and the junction held 14 bases outside the gene matches. CDR3 length: 18 amino acids. The CDR3 bases are TGCGCCAGCAGCCATCCTTATAATGCGGGAGCCCTCTCCTACGAGCAGTACTTC. This translates into CASSHPYNAGALSYEQYF.

This clonotype was counted between two and nine times. This chain connects TRBV13 to TRBJ2-3; TRBD2 agrees at 14 bases. Germline CDR1 is PRHDT and CDR2 is FYEKMQ (reference sequence). The J segment lost 1 base and the V segment lost 6 bases, leaving 9 bases of the junction unmatched. The CDR3 sequence is 18 residues long. The CDR3 here is CASRHGTSGRGGTDTQYF. As DNA, the CDR3 is TGTGCCAGCAGACACGGGACTAGCGGGAGAGGGGGCACAGATACGCAGTATTTT.

This rearrangement joins TRBV15 to TRBJ2-2, with D hard to call. Between the trimmed V and J ends, which lost 0 bases and 5 bases, there was a span of 10 bases. Germline CDR1 LNHNV, CDR2 YYDKDF (reference sequence). CDR3 length: 15 amino acids. For the CDR3, the DNA is TGTGCCACCAGCAGAGATGTATCTGGGACCGGGGAGCTGTTTTTT. As protein: CATSRDVSGTGELFF.

This clonotype has ten or more counts. The chain links TRBV30 to TRBJ2-5, with D perhaps being TRBD1 or TRBD2 (7 bases each). The V gene's germline CDR1 is GTSNPN and CDR2 SVGIG (reference sequence). The V end was cut by 4 bases, the J end by 5 bases, with 20 bases between. The CDR3 loop spans 15 amino acids. The chain's CDR3 is CAWNNGGRGGETQYF. The CDR3, as DNA: TGTGCCTGGAACAACGGCGGCAGGGGGGGGGAGACCCAGTACTTC.

The chain carries TRBV12-3 or TRBV12-4 and TRBJ1-1; D call uncertain. The CDR3 runs 11 residues. Trimming shortened V by 4 bases and J by 11 bases, and 11 bases separated the two germline ends. The CDR3 here is CASSSFQAAFF. The CDR3 DNA reads as TGTGCCAGCAGTTCTTTCCAGGCGGCTTTCTTT.

The genes are TRBV7-2 and TRBJ1-2; D gene uncertain. Looked up from germline, CDR1 is SGHTA and CDR2 is FQGNSA. The CDR3 loop spans 14 amino acids. Trimming left V 5 bases short and J 4 bases short, with 14 bases between. The CDR3 DNA follows: TGTGCCAGCAGCCCCCGGGTCGAGATCTATGGCTACACCTTC. It translates to CASSPRVEIYGYTF.

The chain is built from TRBV20-1 and TRBJ1-1; the D is unclear. The CDR3 is made up of 13 amino acids. Germline CDR1 DFQATT, CDR2 SNEGSKA (reference sequence). The V gene lost 5 bases and the J gene lost 11 bases, with 21 bases spanning the gap. CDR3 sequence: CSAYTRTRRMAFF. The CDR3, as DNA: TGCAGTGCTTATACAAGGACTCGTAGAATGGCTTTCTTT.

This clonotype has more than one count but fewer than ten. The chain uses TRBV9 and TRBJ2-7; 9 bases map to TRBD2. This CDR3 has 15 amino acids. Germline V lookup: CDR1 SGDLS, CDR2 YYNGEE. The J segment lost 2 bases and the V segment lost 0 bases, leaving 3 bases of the junction unmatched. The CDR3: CASSVEAGGPYEQYF. CDR3 DNA: TGTGCCAGCAGCGTAGAGGCGGGAGGGCCCTACGAGCAGTACTTC.

The sample holds many counts of this clonotype. The J gene is TRBJ2-7, the V gene TRBV7-9; perhaps D is TRBD1 or TRBD2 (5 bases each). CDR1 SEHNR and CDR2 FQNEAQ come from the germline V gene (reference sequence). CDR3 length equals 14 residues. Trimming cost V 4 bases and J 0 bases, with 10 bases left between them. The CDR3 bases are TGTGCCAGCAGCTCCGGGACGGGCTCCTACGAGCAGTACTTC. This codes for CASSSGTGSYEQYF.

This clonotype occurred once. The rearrangement joins TRBV3-1 to TRBJ1-1; 9 bases map to TRBD1. Trimming cost V 4 bases and J 3 bases; bases outside gene matches: 12. The germline gives CDR1 LGHDT, CDR2 YNNKEL (reference sequence). The CDR3 covers 17 residues. CDR3 sequence reads: CASSRRDRAAGDTEAFF. The CDR3 DNA sequence: TGTGCCAGCAGCCGTAGGGACAGGGCCGCGGGAGACACTGAAGCTTTCTTT.

V and J are TRBV28 and TRBJ2-3, with D possibly being TRBD1 (5 bases). The CDR3 length is 16 residues. Trimming took off 7 bases at V and 1 base at J, with 18 bases between the two ends. In germline, CDR1 is MDHEN, CDR2 SYDVKM. For the CDR3, the DNA is TGTGCCAGCATCACAGGCTGGGGCGAACGCACAGATACGCAGTATTTT. Encoded protein: CASITGWGERTDTQYF.

This clonotype has at least ten counts. This chain links TRBV28 with TRBJ2-5; tentatively, D is TRBD1 (6 bases). The germline V gene encodes CDR1 MDHEN and CDR2 SYDVKM. This CDR3 spans 16 amino acids. Trimming took 4 bases from V and 3 from J, leaving 18 bases between them. CDR3 sequence reads: CASSSPLDRHKETQYF. The CDR3 bases are TGTGCCAGCAGTTCCCCGCTCGACAGGCATAAAGAGACCCAGTACTTC. Complete variable domain (other parts from reference TRBV28 and TRBJ2-5): DVKVTQSSRYLVKRTGEKVFLECVQDMDHENMFWYRQDPGLGLRLIYFSYDVKMKEKGDIPEGYSVSREKKERFSLILESASTNQTSMYLCASSSPLDRHKETQYFGPGTRLLVL.

The rearrangement uses TRBV19 and TRBJ2-1, with D hard to call. The ends were cut back, 1 base at V and 10 bases at J, with 14 bases in the middle. The CDR3 extends over 14 amino acids. Germline assignment: CDR1 LNHDA and CDR2 SQIVND (reference sequence). This chain's CDR3 is CASSIGWKVAEQFF. The CDR3 nucleotides are TGTGCCAGTAGTATAGGGTGGAAGGTGGCCGAGCAGTTCTTC.